This TCR beta chain stems from a study of graft-versus-host responses after intestinal transplantation. Clones were read by immunoSEQ multiplex PCR, and TCRdb kept only the in-frame ones, dropping some. The table lists around 7,400 clones, 69% of them singletons. This clone was seen a few times. The CDR3 has 15 amino acids. V lost 4 bases and J lost 0, with 10 bases in between. From germline, CDR1 is LNHDA and CDR2 SQIVND (reference sequence). Tissue from the graft was processed to free its intraepithelial and lamina propria lymphocytes. This receptor was obtained from a human patient who received an intestinal transplant, so some T cells may come from the graft donor. The starting material was ileum tissue, obtained roughly eight months after intestinal transplantation. The genes are TRBV19 and TRBJ1-3; D remains ambiguous. The CDR3, as DNA: TGTGCCAGTAGTACCGCAAGGGACTCTGGAAACACCATATATTTT. Residues: CASSTARDSGNTIYF.